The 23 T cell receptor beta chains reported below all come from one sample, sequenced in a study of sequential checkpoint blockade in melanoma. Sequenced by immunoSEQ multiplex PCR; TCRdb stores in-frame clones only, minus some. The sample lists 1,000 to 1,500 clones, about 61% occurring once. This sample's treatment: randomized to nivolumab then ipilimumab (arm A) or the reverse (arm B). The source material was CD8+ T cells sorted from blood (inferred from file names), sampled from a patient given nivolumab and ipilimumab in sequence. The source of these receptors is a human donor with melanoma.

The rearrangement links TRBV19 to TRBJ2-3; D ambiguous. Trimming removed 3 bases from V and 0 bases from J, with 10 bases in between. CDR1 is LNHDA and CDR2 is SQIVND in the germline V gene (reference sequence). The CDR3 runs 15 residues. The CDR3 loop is CASSILVASTDTQYF. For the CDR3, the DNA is TGTGCCAGTAGTATCCTAGTAGCTAGCACAGATACGCAGTATTTT.

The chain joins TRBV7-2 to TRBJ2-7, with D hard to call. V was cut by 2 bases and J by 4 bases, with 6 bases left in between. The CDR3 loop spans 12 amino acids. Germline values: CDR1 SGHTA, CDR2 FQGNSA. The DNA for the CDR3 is TGTGCCAGCAGCTTATTCCCTTACGAGCAGTACTTC. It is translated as CASSLFPYEQYF.

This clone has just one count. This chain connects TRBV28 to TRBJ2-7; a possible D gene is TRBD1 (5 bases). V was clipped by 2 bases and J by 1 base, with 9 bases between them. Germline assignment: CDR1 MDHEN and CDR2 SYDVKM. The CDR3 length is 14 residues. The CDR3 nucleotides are TGTGCCAGCAGTTTAGGGGCCAGTTCCTACGAGCAGTACTTC. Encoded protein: CASSLGASSYEQYF.

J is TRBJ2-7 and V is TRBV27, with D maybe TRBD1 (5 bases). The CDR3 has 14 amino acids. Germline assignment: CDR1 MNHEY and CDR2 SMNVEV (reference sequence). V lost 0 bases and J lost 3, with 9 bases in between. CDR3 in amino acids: CASSLSQAYYEQYF. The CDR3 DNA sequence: TGTGCCAGCAGTTTATCACAGGCCTACTACGAGCAGTACTTC.

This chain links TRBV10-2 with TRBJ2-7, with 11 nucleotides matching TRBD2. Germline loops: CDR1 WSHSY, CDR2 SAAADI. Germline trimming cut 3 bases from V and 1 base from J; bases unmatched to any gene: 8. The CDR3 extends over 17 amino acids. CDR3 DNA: TGCGCCAGCAGTGATGAAGGACTAGCGGGTCCTTCCTACGAGCAGTACTTC. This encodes CASSDEGLAGPSYEQYF.

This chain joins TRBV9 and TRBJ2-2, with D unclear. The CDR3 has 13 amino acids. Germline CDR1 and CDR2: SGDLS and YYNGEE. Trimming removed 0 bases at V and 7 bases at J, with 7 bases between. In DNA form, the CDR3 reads TGTGCCAGCAGCGTAGCAAGCGACGGGGAGCTGTTTTTT. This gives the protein CASSVASDGELFF.

Written as DNA, the CDR3 is TGTGCCAGCAAAAGTAGCGCTCCCTCCTACGAGCAGTACTTC. Translation: CASKSSAPSYEQYF. The genes are TRBV27 and TRBJ2-7, with TRBD2 as a possible D gene (5 bases). V lost 7 bases to trimming and J lost 0 bases, with 13 bases between them. The CDR3 extends over 14 amino acids. CDR1 is MNHEY and CDR2 is SMNVEV in the germline V gene (reference sequence).

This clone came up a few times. The CDR3 is CASSLSASYEQYF. CDR3 nucleotides: TGTGCCAGCAGCTTAAGCGCTTCCTACGAGCAGTACTTC. The V call is TRBV7-9, the J call TRBJ2-7, with unresolved D. Germline-derived CDR1 and CDR2 are SEHNR and FQNEAQ (reference sequence). Trimming stripped 2 bases from V and 1 base from J, with 6 bases between. This CDR3 is built from 13 residues.

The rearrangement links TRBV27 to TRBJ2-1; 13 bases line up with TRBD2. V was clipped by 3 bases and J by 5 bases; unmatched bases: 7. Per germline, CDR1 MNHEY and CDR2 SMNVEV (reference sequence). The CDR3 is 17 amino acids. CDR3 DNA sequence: TGTGCCAGCAGTTTTGCTCTACTAGCGGGAGGGGACAATGAGCAGTTCTTC. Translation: CASSFALLAGGDNEQFF.

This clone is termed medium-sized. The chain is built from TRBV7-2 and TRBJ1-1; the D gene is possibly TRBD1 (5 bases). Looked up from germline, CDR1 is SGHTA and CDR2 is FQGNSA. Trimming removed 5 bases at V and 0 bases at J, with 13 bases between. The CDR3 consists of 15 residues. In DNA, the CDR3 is TGTGCCAGCAGCCGCGGGACGTGGATGAACACTGAAGCTTTCTTT. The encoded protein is CASSRGTWMNTEAFF.

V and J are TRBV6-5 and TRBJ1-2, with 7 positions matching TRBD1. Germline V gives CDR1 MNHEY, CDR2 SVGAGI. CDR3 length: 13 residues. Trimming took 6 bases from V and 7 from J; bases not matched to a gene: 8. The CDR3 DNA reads TGTGCCAGCAGCTTGGGACAGTCGGGTGGCTACACCTTC. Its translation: CASSLGQSGGYTF.

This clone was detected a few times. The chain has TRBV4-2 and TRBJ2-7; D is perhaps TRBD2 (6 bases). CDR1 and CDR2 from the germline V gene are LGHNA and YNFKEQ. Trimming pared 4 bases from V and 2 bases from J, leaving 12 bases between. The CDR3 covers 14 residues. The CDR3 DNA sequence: TGTGCCAGCAGCCTCGAAGGGGAGGCCTACGAGCAGTACTTC. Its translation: CASSLEGEAYEQYF.

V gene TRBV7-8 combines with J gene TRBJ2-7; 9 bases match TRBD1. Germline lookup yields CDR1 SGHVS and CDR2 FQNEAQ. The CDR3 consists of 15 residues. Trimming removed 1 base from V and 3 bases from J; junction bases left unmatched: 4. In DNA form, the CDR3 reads TGTGCCAGCAGCTTAGAGGGACAGGGAGGCTACGAGCAGTACTTC. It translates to CASSLEGQGGYEQYF.

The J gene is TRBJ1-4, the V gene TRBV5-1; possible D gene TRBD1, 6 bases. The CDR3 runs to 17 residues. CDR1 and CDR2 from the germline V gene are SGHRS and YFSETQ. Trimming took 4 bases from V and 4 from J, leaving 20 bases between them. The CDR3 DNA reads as TGCGCCAGCAGCCACACTACCCCGCAGGGGTTTAATGAAAAACTGTTTTTT. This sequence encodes CASSHTTPQGFNEKLFF.

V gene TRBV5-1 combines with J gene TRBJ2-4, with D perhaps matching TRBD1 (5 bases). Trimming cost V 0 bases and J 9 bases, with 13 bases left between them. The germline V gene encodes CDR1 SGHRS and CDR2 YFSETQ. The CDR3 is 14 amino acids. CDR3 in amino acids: CASSLEAGWSIQYF. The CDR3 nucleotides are TGCGCCAGCAGCTTGGAGGCAGGGTGGAGCATTCAGTACTTC.

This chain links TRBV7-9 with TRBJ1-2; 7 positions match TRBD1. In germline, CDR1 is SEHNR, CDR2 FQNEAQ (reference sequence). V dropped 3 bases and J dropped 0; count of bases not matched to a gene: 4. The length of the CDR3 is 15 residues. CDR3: CASSLGTDANYGYTF. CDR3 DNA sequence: TGTGCCAGCAGCTTGGGGACAGACGCTAACTATGGCTACACCTTC.

The CDR3 bases are TGCGCCAGCAGCGAAACTAGCGGGAGCATGTACGAGCAGTACTTC. Amino acids: CASSETSGSMYEQYF. The chain couples TRBV5-1 to TRBJ2-7; 11 bases line up with TRBD2. Per the germline V gene, CDR1 is SGHRS and CDR2 is YFSETQ. The V and J ends lost 4 bases and 4 bases, in that order; junction bases with no gene match: 7. The CDR3 is made up of 15 amino acids.

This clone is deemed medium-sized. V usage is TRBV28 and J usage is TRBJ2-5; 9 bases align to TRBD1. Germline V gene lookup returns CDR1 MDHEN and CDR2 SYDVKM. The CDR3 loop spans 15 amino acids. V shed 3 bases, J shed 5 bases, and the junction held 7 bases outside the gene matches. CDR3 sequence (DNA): TGTGCCAGCAGTTTGGAACAGGGGGCAGGCGAGACCCAGTACTTC. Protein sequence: CASSLEQGAGETQYF.

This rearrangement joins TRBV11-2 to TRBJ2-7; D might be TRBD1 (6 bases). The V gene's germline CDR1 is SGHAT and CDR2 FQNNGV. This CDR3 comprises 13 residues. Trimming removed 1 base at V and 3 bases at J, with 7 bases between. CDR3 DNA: TGTGCCAGCAGCTTAGGGGACATCTACGAGCAGTACTTC. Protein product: CASSLGDIYEQYF.

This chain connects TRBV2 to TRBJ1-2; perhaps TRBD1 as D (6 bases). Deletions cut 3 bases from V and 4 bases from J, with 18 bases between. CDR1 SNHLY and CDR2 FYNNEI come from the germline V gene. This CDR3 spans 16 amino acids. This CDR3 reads CASSDQVGALGYGYTF. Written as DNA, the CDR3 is TGTGCCAGCAGTGATCAAGTGGGGGCTCTGGGCTATGGCTACACCTTC.

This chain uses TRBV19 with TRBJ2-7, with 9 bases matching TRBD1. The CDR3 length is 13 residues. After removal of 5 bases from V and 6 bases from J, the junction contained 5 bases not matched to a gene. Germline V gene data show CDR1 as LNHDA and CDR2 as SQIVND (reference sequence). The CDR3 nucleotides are TGTGCCAGTAGTCCGGGACAGGGCCTCGAGCAGTACTTC. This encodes CASSPGQGLEQYF.

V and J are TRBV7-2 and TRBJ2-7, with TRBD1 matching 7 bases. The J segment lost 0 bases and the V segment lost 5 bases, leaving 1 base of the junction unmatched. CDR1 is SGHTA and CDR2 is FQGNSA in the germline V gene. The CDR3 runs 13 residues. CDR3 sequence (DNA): TGTGCCAGCAGCCGGGACAGCTCCTACGAGCAGTACTTC. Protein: CASSRDSSYEQYF.

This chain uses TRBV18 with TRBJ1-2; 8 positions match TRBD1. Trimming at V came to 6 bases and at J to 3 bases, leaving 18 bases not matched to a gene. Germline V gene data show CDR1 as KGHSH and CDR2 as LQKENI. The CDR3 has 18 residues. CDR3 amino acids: CASSPSVAGGFQHYGYTF. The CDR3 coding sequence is TGTGCCAGCTCCCCAAGTGTGGCAGGGGGCTTCCAGCACTATGGCTACACCTTC.